The clone carrying this T cell receptor (beta chain) is termed medium-sized. Its target is not known. The CDR3 runs to 16 residues. Germline V CDR1 and CDR2: MNHNS, SASEGT. Unmatched junction bases numbered 9, after V lost 7 bases and J lost 4 bases. This sample is drawn from a study of prognosis after radiotherapy for stage I lung cancer. Multiplex PCR in two rounds served to amplify TCR beta CDR3 from genomic DNA. Primers targeting each individual TRBV and TRBJ gene were applied in first-round PCR. TCRdb used MiXCR to reprocess the multiplex PCR reads, holding one entry per CDR3 protein. The sample yields about 13,000 distinct CDR3 sequences, about 51% seen once. Study-wide points: In patients receiving stereotactic body radiation therapy, unique TCR clone counts fell afterward, median roughly 10,000 versus 7,000. Gene usage of TRBV and TRBJ reportedly differed between patients with and without metastases.

This clonotype was obtained from a donor of 50 years or more with non-small cell lung cancer. J is TRBJ2-1 and V is TRBV6-1, with 11 bases that match TRBD2. This material consisted of PBMCs, taken before or after stereotactic body radiation therapy (not recorded which). This chain's CDR3 is CASTYPLAGGYNEQFF. In DNA, the CDR3 is TGTGCCAGCACCTACCCTCTAGCGGGAGGTTACAATGAGCAGTTCTTC.